Listed here are 9 T cell receptor beta chains from one sample, sequenced in a study of cytomegalovirus exposure and HLA in healthy donors (dated by TCRdb to 2016 to 2017). Receptor amplification or capture employed the immunoSEQ multiplex PCR assay. For the multiplex PCR, a mixture combining 60 forward primers for TCR Vbeta segments and 13 reverse primers for TCR Jbeta segments was used. Held by TCRdb, this immuneACCESS table contains in-frame sequences only and omits some clones. Under half of the omission traces to an unresolved V gene where checked; the cause of the rest is unknown. The sample contains roughly 45,000 clones, 45% to 60% of them found a single time. The ten largest clonotypes hold roughly 5.6% of the sample. Sequenced input: PBMCs. The receptors stem from a man aged 55 to 69 in good health and CMV-seronegative.

The rearrangement links TRBV25-1 to TRBJ2-5, with TRBD2 identical over 11 bases. The CDR3 consists of 14 residues. Unmatched junction bases numbered 2, after V lost 5 bases and J lost 3 bases. Germline CDR1 and CDR2: MGHDK and SYGVNS. The CDR3 sequence: CASSKLAGEETQYF. Here the CDR3 DNA reads TGTGCCAGCAGTAAACTAGCGGGAGAAGAGACCCAGTACTTC.

This clone was seen only once. The V and J genes are TRBV4-1 and TRBJ1-2; D gene ambiguous. With 0 bases removed from V and 4 bases from J, the gap between germline ends came to 9 bases. This CDR3 is built from 14 residues. The germline CDR1 and CDR2 sequences are MGHRA and YSYEKL. The CDR3 region is CASSQETRAYGYTF. For the CDR3, the DNA is TGCGCCAGCAGCCAAGAGACACGAGCCTATGGCTACACCTTC.

This clone was observed a few times. The chain is built from TRBV19 and TRBJ2-1, with 14 bases that match TRBD2. CDR3 length equals 15 residues. Trimming cost V 4 bases and J 6 bases; bases outside gene matches: 2. Germline V gene sequence: CDR1 LNHDA, CDR2 SQIVND (reference sequence). Here the CDR3 DNA reads TGTGCCAGTAGTACCGGGACTAGCGGGAGCAATGAGCAGTTCTTC. It yields the protein CASSTGTSGSNEQFF.

The rearrangement joins TRBV7-8 to TRBJ1-5, with TRBD1 matching over 11 bases. J was trimmed by 6 bases and V by 4 bases; bases with no gene match: 5. The CDR3 totals 15 residues. Germline loops: CDR1 SGHVS, CDR2 FQNEAQ. The CDR3 DNA reads TGTGCCAGCAGCTCCGGACAGGGGGCGAGTCAGCCCCAGCATTTT. Its translation: CASSSGQGASQPQHF.

This clone was seen more than once but under ten times. V usage is TRBV19 and J usage is TRBJ1-2; D might be TRBD1 (6 bases). V lost 5 bases to trimming and J lost 4 bases, with 14 bases between them. CDR1 LNHDA and CDR2 SQIVND come from the germline V gene (reference sequence). The CDR3 is made up of 14 amino acids. CDR3 amino acids: CASSGDKGVYGYTF. The CDR3 DNA is TGTGCCAGTAGTGGGGACAAAGGGGTCTATGGCTACACCTTC. Full variable domain (rest looked up from reference TRBV19 and TRBJ1-2): DGGITQSPKYLFRKEGQNVTLSCEQNLNHDAMYWYRQDPGQGLRLIYYSQIVNDFQKGDIAEGYSVSREKKESFPLTVTSAQKNPTAFYLCASSGDKGVYGYTFGSGTRLTVV.

This clone was detected only a few times. The J gene is TRBJ2-1, the V gene TRBV30; D gene uncertain. Trimming cost V 2 bases and J 7 bases, with 9 bases left between them. CDR3 size: 12 residues. Germline CDR1 reads GTSNPN; CDR2 reads SVGIG (reference sequence). CDR3 in amino acids: CAWSKSQNEQFF. For the CDR3, the DNA is TGTGCCTGGAGTAAATCACAGAATGAGCAGTTCTTC.

The chain is built from TRBV28 and TRBJ1-5; 9 bases are a match to TRBD1. CDR3 length: 15 residues. Trimming took 4 bases from V and 5 from J; bases not matched to a gene: 6. Germline V lookup: CDR1 MDHEN, CDR2 SYDVKM. Here the CDR3 reads CASSSRQGGDQPQHF. DNA of the CDR3: TGTGCCAGCAGTTCAAGACAGGGGGGGGATCAGCCCCAGCATTTT.

This sequence joins TRBV6-8 and TRBJ2-2, with a tentative D call TRBD2 (6 bases). Looked up from germline, CDR1 is MNHGY and CDR2 is SAAAGT. The V end was cut by 5 bases, the J end by 5 bases, with 18 bases between. The CDR3 consists of 16 residues. CDR3 in amino acids: CASSGDGTGETGELFF. The CDR3 bases are TGTGCCAGCAGTGGAGACGGGACGGGAGAAACCGGGGAGCTGTTTTTT.

This chain connects TRBV10-2 to TRBJ2-7, with D possibly matching TRBD1 (6 bases). The CDR3 length is 14 residues. V lost 5 bases, J lost 6 bases, and 17 bases lay in between. CDR1 WSHSY and CDR2 SAAADI come from the germline V gene. CDR3 bases: TGCGCCAGCAGTCCGACGAACAGGGACCTCGAGCAGTACTTC. This codes for CASSPTNRDLEQYF.